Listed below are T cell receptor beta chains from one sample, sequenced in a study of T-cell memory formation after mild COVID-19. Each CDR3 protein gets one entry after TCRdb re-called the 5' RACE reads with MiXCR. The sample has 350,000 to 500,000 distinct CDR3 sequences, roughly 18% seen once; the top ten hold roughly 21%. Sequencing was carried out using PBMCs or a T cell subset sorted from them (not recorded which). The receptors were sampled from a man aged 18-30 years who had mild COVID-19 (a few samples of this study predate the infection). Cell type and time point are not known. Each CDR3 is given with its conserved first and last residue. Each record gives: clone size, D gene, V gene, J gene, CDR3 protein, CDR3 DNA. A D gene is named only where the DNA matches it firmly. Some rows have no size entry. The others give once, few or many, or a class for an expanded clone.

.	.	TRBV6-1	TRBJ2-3	CASIAAARTQYF	TGTGCCAGCATTGCGGCGGCCCGGACGCAGTATTTT
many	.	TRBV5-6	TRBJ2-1	CASSLRGGSTYNEQFF	TGTGCCAGCAGCTTGAGGGGGGGATCTACGTACAATGAGCAGTTCTTC
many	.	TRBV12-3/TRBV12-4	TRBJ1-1	CASRTRATLRAFF	TGTGCCAGCAGAACCAGGGCTACGCTTAGAGCTTTCTTT
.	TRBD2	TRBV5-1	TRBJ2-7	CASSLAPGLELEQYF	TGCGCCAGCAGCTTGGCCCCGGGACTAGAGCTCGAGCAGTACTTC
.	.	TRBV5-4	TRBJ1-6	CASSLALGDSPLHF	TGTGCCAGCAGCTTGGCCCTAGGAGATTCACCCCTCCACTTT
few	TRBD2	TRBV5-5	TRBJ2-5	CASSRMPGGLGETQYF	TGTGCCAGCAGCCGGATGCCGGGGGGGCTTGGAGAGACCCAGTACTTC
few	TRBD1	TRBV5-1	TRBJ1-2	CASSSTGASDGYTF	TGCGCCAGCAGCTCGACAGGGGCGTCGGATGGCTACACCTTC
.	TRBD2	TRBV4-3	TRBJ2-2	CASSQDLGGIAGELFF	TGCGCCAGCAGCCAAGATCTCGGGGGGATTGCCGGGGAGCTGTTTTTT
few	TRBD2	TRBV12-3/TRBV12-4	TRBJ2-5	CASRFSGGAETQYF	TGTGCCAGCAGATTTAGCGGGGGGGCGGAGACCCAGTACTTC
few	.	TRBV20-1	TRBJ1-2	CSARDTGSYGYTF	TGCAGTGCTAGAGATACAGGGTCCTATGGCTACACCTTC
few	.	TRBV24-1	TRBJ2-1	CATSESLHSDNEQFF	TGTGCCACCAGTGAGAGCTTACATTCCGACAATGAGCAGTTCTTC
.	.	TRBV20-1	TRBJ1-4	CSALGRLNEKLFF	TGCAGTGCATTGGGACGGCTGAATGAAAAACTGTTTTTT